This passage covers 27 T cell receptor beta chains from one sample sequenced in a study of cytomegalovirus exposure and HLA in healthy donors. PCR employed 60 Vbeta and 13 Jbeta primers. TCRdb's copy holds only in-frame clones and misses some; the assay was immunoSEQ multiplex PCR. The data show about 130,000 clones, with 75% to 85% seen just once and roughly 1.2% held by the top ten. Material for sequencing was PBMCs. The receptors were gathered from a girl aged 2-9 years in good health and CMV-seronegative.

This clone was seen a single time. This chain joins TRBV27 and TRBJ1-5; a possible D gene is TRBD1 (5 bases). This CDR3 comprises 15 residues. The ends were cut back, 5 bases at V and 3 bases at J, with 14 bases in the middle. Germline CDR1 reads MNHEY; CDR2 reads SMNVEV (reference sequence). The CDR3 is CASSPAGGANQPQHF. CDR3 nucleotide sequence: TGTGCCAGCAGTCCGGCAGGAGGGGCCAATCAGCCCCAGCATTTT.

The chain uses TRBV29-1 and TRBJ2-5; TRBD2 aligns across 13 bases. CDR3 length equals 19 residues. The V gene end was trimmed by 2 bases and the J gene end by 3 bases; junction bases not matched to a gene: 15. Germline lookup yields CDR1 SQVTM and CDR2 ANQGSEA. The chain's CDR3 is CSVENRRGTSGKGKETQYF. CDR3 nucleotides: TGCAGCGTTGAAAACCGCCGTGGGACTAGCGGGAAAGGGAAAGAGACCCAGTACTTC.

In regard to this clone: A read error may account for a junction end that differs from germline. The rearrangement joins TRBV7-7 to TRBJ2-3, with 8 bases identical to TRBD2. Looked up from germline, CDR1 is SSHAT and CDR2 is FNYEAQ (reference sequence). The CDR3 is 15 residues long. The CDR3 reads CASSLGAGGTDTQYF. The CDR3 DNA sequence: TGTGCTAGCAGCTTAGGAGCGGGGGGCACAGATACGCAGTATTTT.

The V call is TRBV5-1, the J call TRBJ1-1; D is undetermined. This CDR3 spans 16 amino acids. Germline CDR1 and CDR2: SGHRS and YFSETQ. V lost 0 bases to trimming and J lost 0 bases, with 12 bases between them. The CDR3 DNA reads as TGCGCCAGCAGCTTGGAACTAGGGAATTTGAACACTGAAGCTTTCTTT. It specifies CASSLELGNLNTEAFF.

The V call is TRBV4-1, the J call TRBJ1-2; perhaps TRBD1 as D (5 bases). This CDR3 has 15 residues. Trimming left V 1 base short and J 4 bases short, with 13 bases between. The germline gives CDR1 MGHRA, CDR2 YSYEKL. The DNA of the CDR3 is TGCGCCAGCAGCCAAGTGTGGAGGGGTGGCTATGGCTACACCTTC. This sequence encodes CASSQVWRGGYGYTF.

The CDR3: CASSRTSGAYEQYF. In DNA form, the CDR3 reads TGTGCCAGCAGTCGGACCAGCGGAGCCTACGAGCAGTACTTC. This rearrangement joins TRBV6-5 to TRBJ2-7; weak D call: TRBD2 (5 bases). This CDR3 comprises 14 residues. CDR1 MNHEY and CDR2 SVGAGI come from the germline V gene. V shed 5 bases and J shed 2 bases, with 13 bases lying between them.

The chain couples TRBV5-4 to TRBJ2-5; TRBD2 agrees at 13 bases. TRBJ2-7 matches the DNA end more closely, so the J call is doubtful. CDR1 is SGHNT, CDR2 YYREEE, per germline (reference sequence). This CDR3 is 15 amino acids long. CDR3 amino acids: CASSQGLAGVSEQYF. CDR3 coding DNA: TGTGCCAGCAGCCAAGGACTAGCGGGAGTCTCCGAGCAGTACTTC.

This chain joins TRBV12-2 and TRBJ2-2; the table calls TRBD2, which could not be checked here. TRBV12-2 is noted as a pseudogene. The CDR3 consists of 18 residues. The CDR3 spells CASRPGLAGGPGTGELFF. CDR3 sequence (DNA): TGTGCAAGTCGCCCCGGACTAGCGGGAGGGCCGGGCACCGGGGAGCTGTTTTTT.

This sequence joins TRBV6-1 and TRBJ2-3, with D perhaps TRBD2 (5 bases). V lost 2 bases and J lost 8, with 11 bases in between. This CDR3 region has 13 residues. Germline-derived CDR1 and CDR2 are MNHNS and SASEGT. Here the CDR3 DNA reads TGTGCCAGCAGTGAATACCCGGGAATTACGCAGTATTTT. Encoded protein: CASSEYPGITQYF.

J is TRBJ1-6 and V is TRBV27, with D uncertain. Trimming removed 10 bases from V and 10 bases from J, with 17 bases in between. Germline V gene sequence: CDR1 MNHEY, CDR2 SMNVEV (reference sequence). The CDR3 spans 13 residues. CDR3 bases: TGTGCCACCTGGTTGAGGGTTTGGTCACCCCTCCACTTT. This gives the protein CATWLRVWSPLHF.

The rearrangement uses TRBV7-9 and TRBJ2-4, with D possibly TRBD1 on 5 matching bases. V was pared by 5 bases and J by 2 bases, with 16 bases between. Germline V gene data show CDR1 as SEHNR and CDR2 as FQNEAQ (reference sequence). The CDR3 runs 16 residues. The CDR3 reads CASSIPQGPTKNIQYF. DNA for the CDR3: TGTGCCAGCAGCATTCCCCAGGGCCCAACCAAAAACATTCAGTACTTC.

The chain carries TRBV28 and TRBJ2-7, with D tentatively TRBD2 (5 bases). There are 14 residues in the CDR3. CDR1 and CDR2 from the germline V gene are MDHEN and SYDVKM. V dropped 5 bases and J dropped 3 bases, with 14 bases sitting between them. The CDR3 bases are TGTGCCAGCAGTATGATCACGGGGAGCTACGAGCAGTACTTC. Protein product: CASSMITGSYEQYF.

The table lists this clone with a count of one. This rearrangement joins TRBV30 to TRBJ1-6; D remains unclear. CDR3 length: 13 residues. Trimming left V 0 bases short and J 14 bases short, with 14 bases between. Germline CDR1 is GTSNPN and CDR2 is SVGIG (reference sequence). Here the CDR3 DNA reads TGTGCCTGGAGTGTATCGGCAGCGATGTCCCTCCACTTT. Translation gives CAWSVSAAMSLHF.

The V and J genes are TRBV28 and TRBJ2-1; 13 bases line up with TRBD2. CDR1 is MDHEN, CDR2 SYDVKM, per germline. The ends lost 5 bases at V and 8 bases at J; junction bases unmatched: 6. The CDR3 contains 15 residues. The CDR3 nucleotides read TGTGCCAGCAGTCCTGGACTAGCGGGAGCCCATGAGCAGTTCTTC. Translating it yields CASSPGLAGAHEQFF.

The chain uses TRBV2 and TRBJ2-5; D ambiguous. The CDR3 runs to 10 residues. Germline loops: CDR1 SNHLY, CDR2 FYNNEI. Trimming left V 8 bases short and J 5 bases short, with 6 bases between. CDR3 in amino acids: CASEFETQYF. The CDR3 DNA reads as TGTGCCAGCGAGTTTGAGACCCAGTACTTC.

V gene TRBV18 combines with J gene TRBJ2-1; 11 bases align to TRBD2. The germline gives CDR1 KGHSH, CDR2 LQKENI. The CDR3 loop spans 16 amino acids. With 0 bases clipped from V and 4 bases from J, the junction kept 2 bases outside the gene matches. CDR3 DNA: TGTGCCAGCTCACCACCCGGGACTAGCGGATACAATGAGCAGTTCTTC. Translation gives CASSPPGTSGYNEQFF.

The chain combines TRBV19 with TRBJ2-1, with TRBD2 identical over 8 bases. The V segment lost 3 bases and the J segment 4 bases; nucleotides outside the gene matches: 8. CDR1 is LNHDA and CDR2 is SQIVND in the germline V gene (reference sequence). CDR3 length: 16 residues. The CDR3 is CASSISRGRSYNEQFF. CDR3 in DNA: TGTGCCAGTAGTATCTCACGCGGGAGGTCTTACAATGAGCAGTTCTTC.

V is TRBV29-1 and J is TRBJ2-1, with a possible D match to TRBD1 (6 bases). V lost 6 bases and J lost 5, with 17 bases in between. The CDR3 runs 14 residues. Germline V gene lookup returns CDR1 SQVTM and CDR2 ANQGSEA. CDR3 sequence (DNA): TGCAGCGTGAGAGACAGGAAGGTTAACAATGAGCAGTTCTTC. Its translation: CSVRDRKVNNEQFF.

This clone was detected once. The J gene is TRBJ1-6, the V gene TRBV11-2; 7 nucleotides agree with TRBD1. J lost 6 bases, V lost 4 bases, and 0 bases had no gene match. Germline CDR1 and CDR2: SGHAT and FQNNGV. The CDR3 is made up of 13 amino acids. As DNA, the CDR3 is TGTGCCAGCAGCTACAGGGGTAATTCACCCCTCCACTTT. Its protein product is CASSYRGNSPLHF.

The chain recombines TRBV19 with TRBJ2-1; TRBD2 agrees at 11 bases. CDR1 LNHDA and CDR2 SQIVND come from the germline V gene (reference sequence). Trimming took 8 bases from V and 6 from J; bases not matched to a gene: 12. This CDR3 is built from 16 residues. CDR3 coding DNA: TGTGCCAGTGGTGTCCCGGGACTAGCGGAACCCAATGAGCAGTTCTTC. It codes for CASGVPGLAEPNEQFF.

Here the CDR3 reads CASSEPPDRELYNEQFF. CDR3 nucleotides: TGTGCCAGCAGTGAACCGCCCGACAGGGAGCTCTACAATGAGCAGTTCTTC. This chain links TRBV25-1 with TRBJ2-1; 7 bases fit TRBD1. This CDR3 is 17 amino acids long. The V gene end was trimmed by 2 bases and the J gene end by 3 bases; junction bases not matched to a gene: 10. The germline CDR1 and CDR2 sequences are MGHDK and SYGVNS.

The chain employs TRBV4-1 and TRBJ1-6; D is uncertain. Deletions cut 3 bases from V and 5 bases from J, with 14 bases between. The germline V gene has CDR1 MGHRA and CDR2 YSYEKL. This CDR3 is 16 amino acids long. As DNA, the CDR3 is TGCGCCAGCAGCCACCCCTTGAGGAGAAATAATTCACCCCTCCACTTT. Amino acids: CASSHPLRRNNSPLHF.

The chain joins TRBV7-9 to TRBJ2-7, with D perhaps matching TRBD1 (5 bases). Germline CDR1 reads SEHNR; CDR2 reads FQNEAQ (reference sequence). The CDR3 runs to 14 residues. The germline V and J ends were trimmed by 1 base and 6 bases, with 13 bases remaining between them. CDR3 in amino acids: CASSLGQGWGEQYF. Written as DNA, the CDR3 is TGTGCCAGCAGCTTAGGGCAGGGATGGGGCGAGCAGTACTTC.

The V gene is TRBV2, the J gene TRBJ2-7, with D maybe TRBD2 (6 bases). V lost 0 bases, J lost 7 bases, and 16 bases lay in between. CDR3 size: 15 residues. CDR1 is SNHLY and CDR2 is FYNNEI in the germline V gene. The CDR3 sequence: CASSEALGHGGEQYF. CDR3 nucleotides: TGTGCCAGCAGTGAAGCGTTAGGACACGGGGGAGAGCAGTACTTC.

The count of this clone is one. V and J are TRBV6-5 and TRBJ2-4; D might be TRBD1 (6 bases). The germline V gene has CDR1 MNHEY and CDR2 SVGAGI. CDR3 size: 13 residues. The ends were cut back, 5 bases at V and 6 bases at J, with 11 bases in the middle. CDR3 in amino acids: CASSRPRGNIQYF. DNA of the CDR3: TGTGCCAGCAGTCGACCCAGGGGAAACATTCAGTACTTC.

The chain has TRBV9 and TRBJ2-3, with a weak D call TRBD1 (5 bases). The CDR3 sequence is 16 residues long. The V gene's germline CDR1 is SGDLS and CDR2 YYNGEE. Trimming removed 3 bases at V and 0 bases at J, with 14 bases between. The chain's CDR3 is CASSAGQGASTDTQYF. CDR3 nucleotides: TGTGCCAGCAGCGCTGGACAAGGGGCTAGCACAGATACGCAGTATTTT.

For the CDR3, the DNA is TGTGCCAGCAGCTTAGTAGGGGGCATTAACAATGAGCAGTTCTTC. Amino acid sequence: CASSLVGGINNEQFF. The chain combines TRBV7-2 with TRBJ2-1; TRBD1 agrees at 7 bases. V was pared by 1 base and J by 5 bases, with 5 bases of the junction left unmatched. There are 15 residues in the CDR3. Germline CDR1 is SGHTA and CDR2 is FQGNSA.